The present T cell receptor (beta chain) was sequenced within a study of blood T cells in healthy people across ages. The authors ran a second PCR of about 6 to 12 cycles using a sample-barcoded 5' primer and a J-beta primer mix. TCRdb ran MiXCR on the 5' RACE reads and lists one entry per CDR3 protein. This sample has some 1,800,000 distinct CDR3 sequences, with approximately 39% found just once. The authors isolated at least 6 million PBMCs per sample. There are 14 residues in the CDR3. V lost 5 bases to trimming and J lost 4 bases, with 14 bases between them. Germline V lookup: CDR1 SGHTA, CDR2 FQGNSA.

Sequenced input: blood. V is TRBV7-2 and J is TRBJ1-2, with D possibly TRBD1 on 5 matching bases. The receptor was isolated from a human donor in good health. The CDR3 DNA follows: TGTGCCAGCAGCACGTACTCGGGGGGCTATGGCTACACCTTC. This translates into CASSTYSGGYGYTF.